The clone carrying this TCR beta chain appeared many times. Antigen: not known. Looked up from germline, CDR1 is SGHAT and CDR2 is FQNNGV. Trimming left V 0 bases short and J 1 base short, with 3 bases between. This CDR3 has 13 amino acids. From RNA, the CDR3 regions of TCR beta chains were amplified and sequenced. Following a first-round RT-PCR that used HTBI primers, a second-round multiplex PCR was carried out. TCRdb called the multiplex PCR reads again in MiXCR, with one record for every CDR3 protein. The data hold over a million distinct CDR3 sequences, with about two fifths observed a single time. The sample comes from a study of Graves' ophthalmopathy and Graves' hyperthyroidism. Study-level results: From stable hyperthyroidism, ophthalmopathy was separated by a 13-signature model with 87.88% sensitivity and 80% to 82% specificity. The model forecast ophthalmopathy progression, reaching 70.59% sensitivity and about 75% specificity.

The chain recombines TRBV11-2 with TRBJ1-1; D remains unclear. Sequencing was performed on peripheral blood or thyroid tissue (not recorded which). The receptor comes from an adult man with Graves' hyperthyroidism. CDR3 bases: TGTGCCAGCAGCTTAGAACAGAACACTGAAGCTTTCTTT. Protein sequence: CASSLEQNTEAFF. The full variable domain, its missing parts supplied by reference TRBV11-2 and TRBJ1-1, is EAGVAQSPRYKIIEKRQSVAFWCNPISGHATLYWYQQILGQGPKLLIQFQNNGVVDDSQLPKDRFSAERLKGVDSTLKIQPAKLEDSAVYLCASSLEQNTEAFFGQGTRLTVV.